This T cell receptor beta chain was captured by sequencing in a study of T cell responses to AZD1222 COVID-19 vaccine. Generated by immunoSEQ multiplex PCR, the TCRdb table keeps only in-frame clones and is missing some. The sample lists some 150,000 clones, about 90% occurring once. A remark on this clone: Its antigen is as yet unknown.

Broader study findings: Sampled repertoires all dated from after the peak T cell response.

This CDR3 region has 11 residues. Germline assignment: CDR1 SGHDT and CDR2 YYEEEE. Between the trimmed V and J ends, which lost 2 bases and 6 bases, there was a span of 6 bases. This clonotype was obtained from an adult in good health. The chain recombines TRBV5-6 with TRBJ2-7; D ambiguous. The sequenced sample was peripheral blood, obtained on day 0 of AZD1222 vaccination. Written as DNA, the CDR3 is TGTGCCAGCAGCTTTTTTTCCGAGCAGTACTTC. It specifies CASSFFSEQYF.